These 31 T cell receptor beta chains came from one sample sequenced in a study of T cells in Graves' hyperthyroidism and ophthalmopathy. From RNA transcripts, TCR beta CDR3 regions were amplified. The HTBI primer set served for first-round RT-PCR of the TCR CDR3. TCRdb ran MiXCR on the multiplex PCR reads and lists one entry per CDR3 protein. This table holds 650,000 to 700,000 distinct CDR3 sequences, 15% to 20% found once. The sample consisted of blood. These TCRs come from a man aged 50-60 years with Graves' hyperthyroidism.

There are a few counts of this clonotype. DNA for the CDR3: TGCGCCAGCACCTACCTACGACGGTCCATCGAGGAGCAGTTCTTC. This translates into CASTYLRRSIEEQFF. This chain uses TRBV10-2 with TRBJ2-1, with D hard to call. V dropped 7 bases and J dropped 10 bases, with 23 bases sitting between them. This CDR3 comprises 15 residues. From germline, CDR1 is WSHSY and CDR2 SAAADI.

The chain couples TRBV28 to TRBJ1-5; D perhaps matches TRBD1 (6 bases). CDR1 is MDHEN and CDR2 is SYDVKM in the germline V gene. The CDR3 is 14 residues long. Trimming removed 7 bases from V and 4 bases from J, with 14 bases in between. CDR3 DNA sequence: TGTGCCAGCATGGTGGACAGTCCTAATCAGCCCCAGCATTTT. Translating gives CASMVDSPNQPQHF. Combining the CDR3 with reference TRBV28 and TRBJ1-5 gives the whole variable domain DVKVTQSSRYLVKRTGEKVFLECVQDMDHENMFWYRQDPGLGLRLIYFSYDVKMKEKGDIPEGYSVSREKKERFSLILESASTNQTSMYLCASMVDSPNQPQHFGDGTRLSIL.

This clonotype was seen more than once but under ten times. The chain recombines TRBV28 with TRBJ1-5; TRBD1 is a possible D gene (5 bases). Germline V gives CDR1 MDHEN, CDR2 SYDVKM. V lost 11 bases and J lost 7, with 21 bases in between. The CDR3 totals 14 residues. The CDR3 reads CAGSTFRDGQPQHF. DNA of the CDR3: TGTGCCGGCTCCACCTTCAGGGATGGACAGCCCCAGCATTTT. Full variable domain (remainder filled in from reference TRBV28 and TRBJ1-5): DVKVTQSSRYLVKRTGEKVFLECVQDMDHENMFWYRQDPGLGLRLIYFSYDVKMKEKGDIPEGYSVSREKKERFSLILESASTNQTSMYLCAGSTFRDGQPQHFGDGTRLSIL.

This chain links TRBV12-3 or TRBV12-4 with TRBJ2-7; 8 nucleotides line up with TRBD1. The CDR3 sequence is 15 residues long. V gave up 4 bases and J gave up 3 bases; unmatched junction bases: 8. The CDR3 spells CASSSPWTGSYEQYF. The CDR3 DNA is TGTGCCAGCAGTTCCCCTTGGACAGGGAGCTACGAGCAGTACTTC.

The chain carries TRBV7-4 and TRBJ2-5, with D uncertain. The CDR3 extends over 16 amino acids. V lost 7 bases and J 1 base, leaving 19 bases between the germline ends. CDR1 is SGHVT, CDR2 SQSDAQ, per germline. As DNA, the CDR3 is TGTGCCAGCAACTCCCCTGGCCAGGAAGCCCAAGAGACCCAGTACTTC. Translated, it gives CASNSPGQEAQETQYF.

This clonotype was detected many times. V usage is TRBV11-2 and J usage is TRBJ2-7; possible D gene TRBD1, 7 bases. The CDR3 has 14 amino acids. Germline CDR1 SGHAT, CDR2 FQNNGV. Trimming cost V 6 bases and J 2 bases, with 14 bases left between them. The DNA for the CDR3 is TGTGCCAGCAGTTCCGACAGGGAGGCCTACGAGCAGTACTTC. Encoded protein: CASSSDREAYEQYF.

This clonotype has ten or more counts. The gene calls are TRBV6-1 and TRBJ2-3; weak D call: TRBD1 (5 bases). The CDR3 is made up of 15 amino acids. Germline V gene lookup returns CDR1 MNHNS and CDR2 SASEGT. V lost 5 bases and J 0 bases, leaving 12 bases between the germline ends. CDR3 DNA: TGTGCCAGCAGTTACGTAGGGGTTAGCACAGATACGCAGTATTTT. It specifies CASSYVGVSTDTQYF.

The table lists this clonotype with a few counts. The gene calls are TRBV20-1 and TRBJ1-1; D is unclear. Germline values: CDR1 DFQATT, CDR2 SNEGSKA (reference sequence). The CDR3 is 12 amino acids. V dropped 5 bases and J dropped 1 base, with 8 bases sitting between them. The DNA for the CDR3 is TGCAGTGCTGCCCGGGGGAACACTGAAGCTTTCTTT. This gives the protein CSAARGNTEAFF.

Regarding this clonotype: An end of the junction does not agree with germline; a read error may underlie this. The CDR3 here is CANSYRGRRDELQETQYF. As DNA, the CDR3 is TGTGCCAACAGTTACAGGGGCAGGAGGGACGAATTACAAGAGACCCAGTACTTC. The chain combines TRBV6-5 with TRBJ2-5, with D perhaps matching TRBD1 (7 bases). The CDR3 runs to 18 residues. The germline V gene has CDR1 MNHEY and CDR2 SVGAGI.

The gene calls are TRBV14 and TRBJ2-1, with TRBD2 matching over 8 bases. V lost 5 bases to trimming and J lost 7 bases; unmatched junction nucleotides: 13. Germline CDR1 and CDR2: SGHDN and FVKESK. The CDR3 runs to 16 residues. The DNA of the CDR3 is TGTGCCAGCAGCGGCCCACACCGGGAGGGCCCTAATGAGCAGTTCTTC. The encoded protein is CASSGPHREGPNEQFF.

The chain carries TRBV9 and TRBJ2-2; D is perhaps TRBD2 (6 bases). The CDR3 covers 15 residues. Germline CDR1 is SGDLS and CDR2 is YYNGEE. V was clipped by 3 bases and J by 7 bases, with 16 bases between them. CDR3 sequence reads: CASSEGLVYLGELFF. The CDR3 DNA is TGTGCCAGCAGCGAGGGACTGGTCTACCTCGGGGAGCTGTTTTTT.

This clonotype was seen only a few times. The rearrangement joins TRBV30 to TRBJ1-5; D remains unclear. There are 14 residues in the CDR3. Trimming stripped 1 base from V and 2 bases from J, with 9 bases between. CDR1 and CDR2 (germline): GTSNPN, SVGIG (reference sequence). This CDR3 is CAWSGPWGNQPQHF. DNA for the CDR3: TGTGCCTGGAGTGGGCCCTGGGGCAATCAGCCCCAGCATTTT. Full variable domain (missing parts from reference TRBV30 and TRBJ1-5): SQTIHQWPATLVQPVGSPLSLECTVEGTSNPNLYWYRQAAGRGLQLLFYSVGIGQISSEVPQNLSASRPQDRQFILSSKKLLLSDSGFYLCAWSGPWGNQPQHFGDGTRLSIL.

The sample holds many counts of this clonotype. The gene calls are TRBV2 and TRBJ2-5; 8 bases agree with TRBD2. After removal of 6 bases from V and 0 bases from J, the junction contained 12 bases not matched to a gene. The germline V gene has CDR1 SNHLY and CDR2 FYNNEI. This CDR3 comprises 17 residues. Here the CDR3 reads CASRGGENSGDQETQYF. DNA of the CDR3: TGTGCCAGCAGGGGGGGAGAAAATAGCGGGGACCAAGAGACCCAGTACTTC.

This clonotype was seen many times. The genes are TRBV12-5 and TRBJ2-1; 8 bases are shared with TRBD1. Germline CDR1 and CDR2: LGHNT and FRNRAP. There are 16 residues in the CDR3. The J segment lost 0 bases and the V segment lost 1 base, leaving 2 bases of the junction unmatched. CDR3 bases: TGTGCTAGTGGTTTGGCCGGACAGGGCTCCTACAATGAGCAGTTCTTC. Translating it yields CASGLAGQGSYNEQFF. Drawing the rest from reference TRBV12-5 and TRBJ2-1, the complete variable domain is DARVTQTPRHKVTEMGQEVTMRCQPILGHNTVFWYRQTMMQGLELLAYFRNRAPLDDSGMPKDRFSAEMPDATLATLKIQPSEPRDSAVYFCASGLAGQGSYNEQFFGPGTRLTVL.

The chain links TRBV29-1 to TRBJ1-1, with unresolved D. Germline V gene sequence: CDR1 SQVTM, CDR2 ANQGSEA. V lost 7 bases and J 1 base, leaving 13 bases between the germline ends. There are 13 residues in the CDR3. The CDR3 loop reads CSDLTPTNTEAFF. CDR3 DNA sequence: TGCAGCGACCTGACCCCCACGAACACTGAAGCTTTCTTT.

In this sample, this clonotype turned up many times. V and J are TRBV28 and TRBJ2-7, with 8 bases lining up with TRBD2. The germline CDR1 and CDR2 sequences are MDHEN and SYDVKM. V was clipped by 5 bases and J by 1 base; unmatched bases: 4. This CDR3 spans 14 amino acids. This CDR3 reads CASSMSGGSYEQYF. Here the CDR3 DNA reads TGTGCCAGCAGTATGTCGGGGGGGTCCTACGAGCAGTACTTC. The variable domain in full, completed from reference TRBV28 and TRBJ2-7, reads DVKVTQSSRYLVKRTGEKVFLECVQDMDHENMFWYRQDPGLGLRLIYFSYDVKMKEKGDIPEGYSVSREKKERFSLILESASTNQTSMYLCASSMSGGSYEQYFGPGTRLTVT.

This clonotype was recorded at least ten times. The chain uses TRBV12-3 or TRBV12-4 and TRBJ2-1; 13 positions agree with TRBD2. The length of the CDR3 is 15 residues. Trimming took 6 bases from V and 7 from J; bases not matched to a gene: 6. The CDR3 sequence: CASRTGTSGTNEQFF. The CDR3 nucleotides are TGTGCCAGCAGAACCGGGACTAGCGGGACAAATGAGCAGTTCTTC.

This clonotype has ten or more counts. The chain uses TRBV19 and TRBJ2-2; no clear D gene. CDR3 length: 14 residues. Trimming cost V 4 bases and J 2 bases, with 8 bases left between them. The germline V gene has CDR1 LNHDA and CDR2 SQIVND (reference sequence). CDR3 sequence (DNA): TGTGCCAGTAGTAACACAGTAAACACCGGGGAGCTGTTTTTT. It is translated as CASSNTVNTGELFF.

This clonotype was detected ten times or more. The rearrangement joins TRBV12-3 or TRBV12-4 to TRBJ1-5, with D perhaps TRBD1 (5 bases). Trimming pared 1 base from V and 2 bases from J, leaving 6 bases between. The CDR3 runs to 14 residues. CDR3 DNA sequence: TGTGCCAGCAGTTTAGAGACAGGCAATCAGCCCCAGCATTTT. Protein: CASSLETGNQPQHF.

The CDR3 DNA sequence: TGTGCCAGCAGTATGACAGGGAGTCGGTACGAGCAGTACTTC. Protein: CASSMTGSRYEQYF. The chain couples TRBV27 to TRBJ2-7; 7 bases agree with TRBD1. V gave up 5 bases and J gave up 4 bases; unmatched junction bases: 8. The CDR3 is made up of 14 amino acids. Germline V gene data show CDR1 as MNHEY and CDR2 as SMNVEV (reference sequence).

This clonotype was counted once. CDR3 DNA: TGTGCCTTGGGCACCGCGAACACCGGGGAGCTGTTTTTT. This translates into CALGTANTGELFF. The chain is built from TRBV19 and TRBJ2-2; D remains ambiguous. This CDR3 comprises 13 residues. Trimming took off 11 bases at V and 0 bases at J, with 10 bases between the two ends. In germline, CDR1 is LNHDA, CDR2 SQIVND (reference sequence).

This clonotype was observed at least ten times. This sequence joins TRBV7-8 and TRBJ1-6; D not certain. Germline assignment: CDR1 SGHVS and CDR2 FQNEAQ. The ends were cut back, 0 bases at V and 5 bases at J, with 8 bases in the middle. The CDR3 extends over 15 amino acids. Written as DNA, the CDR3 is TGTGCCAGCAGCTTAGCCCGGGGAAATAATTCACCCCTCCACTTT. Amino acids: CASSLARGNNSPLHF.

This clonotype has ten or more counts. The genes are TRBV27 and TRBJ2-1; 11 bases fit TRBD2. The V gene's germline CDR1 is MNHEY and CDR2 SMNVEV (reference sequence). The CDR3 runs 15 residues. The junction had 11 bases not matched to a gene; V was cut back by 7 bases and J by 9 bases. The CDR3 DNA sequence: TGTGCCAGCACCCCCGGACTAGCGGGCGTGGGTGAGCAGTTCTTC. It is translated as CASTPGLAGVGEQFF.

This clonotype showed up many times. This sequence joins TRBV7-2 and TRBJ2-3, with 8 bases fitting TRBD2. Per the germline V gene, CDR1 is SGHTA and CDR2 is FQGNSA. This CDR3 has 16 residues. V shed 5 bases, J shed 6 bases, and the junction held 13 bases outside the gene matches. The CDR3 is CASSLGGGTRTDTQYF. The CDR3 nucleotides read TGTGCCAGCAGCCTGGGTGGTGGGACTAGGACGGATACGCAGTATTTT.

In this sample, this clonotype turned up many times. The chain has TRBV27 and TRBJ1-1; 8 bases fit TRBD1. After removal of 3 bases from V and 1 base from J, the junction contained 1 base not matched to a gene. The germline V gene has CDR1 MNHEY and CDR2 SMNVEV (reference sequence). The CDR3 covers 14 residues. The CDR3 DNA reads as TGTGCCAGCAGTTTTCAGGGGGCGAACACTGAAGCTTTCTTT. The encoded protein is CASSFQGANTEAFF.

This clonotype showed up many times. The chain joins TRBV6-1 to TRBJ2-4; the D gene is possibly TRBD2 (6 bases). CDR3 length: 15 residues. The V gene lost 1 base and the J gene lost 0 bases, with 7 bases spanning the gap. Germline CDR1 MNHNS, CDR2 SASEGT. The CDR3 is CASSEGGVAKNIQYF. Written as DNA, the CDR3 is TGTGCCAGCAGTGAAGGGGGGGTAGCCAAAAACATTCAGTACTTC.

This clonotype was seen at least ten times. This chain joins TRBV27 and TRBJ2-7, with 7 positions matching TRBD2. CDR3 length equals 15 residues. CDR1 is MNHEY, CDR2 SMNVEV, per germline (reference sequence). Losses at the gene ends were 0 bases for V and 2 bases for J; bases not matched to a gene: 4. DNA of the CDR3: TGTGCCAGCAGTTTATCGGGACTAAACACCTACGAGCAGTACTTC. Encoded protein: CASSLSGLNTYEQYF.

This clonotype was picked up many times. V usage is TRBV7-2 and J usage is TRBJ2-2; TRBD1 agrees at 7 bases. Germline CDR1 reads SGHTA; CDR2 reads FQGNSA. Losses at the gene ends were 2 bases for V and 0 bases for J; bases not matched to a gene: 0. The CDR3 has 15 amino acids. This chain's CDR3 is CASSLRGPNTGELFF. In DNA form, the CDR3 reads TGTGCCAGCAGCTTAAGGGGGCCGAACACCGGGGAGCTGTTTTTT.

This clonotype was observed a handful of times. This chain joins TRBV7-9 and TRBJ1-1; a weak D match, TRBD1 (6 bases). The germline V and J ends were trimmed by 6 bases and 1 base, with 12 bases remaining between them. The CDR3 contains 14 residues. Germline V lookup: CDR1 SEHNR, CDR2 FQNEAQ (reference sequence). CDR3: CASRWGQENTEAFF. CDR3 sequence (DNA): TGTGCCAGCAGATGGGGGCAGGAGAACACTGAAGCTTTCTTT.

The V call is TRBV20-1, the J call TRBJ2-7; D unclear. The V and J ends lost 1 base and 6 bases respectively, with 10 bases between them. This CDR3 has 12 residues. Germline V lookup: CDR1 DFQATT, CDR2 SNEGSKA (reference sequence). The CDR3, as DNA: TGCAGTGCTAGAGGCCCCACCGGCGAGCAGTACTTC. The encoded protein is CSARGPTGEQYF.

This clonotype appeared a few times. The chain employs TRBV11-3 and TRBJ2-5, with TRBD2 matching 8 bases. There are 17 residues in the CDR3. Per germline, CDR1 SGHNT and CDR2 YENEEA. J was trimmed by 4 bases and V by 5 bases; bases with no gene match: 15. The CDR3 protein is CASSPRGAGGRPETQYF. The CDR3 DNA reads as TGTGCCAGCAGCCCCCGGGGTGCGGGAGGCCGCCCAGAGACCCAGTACTTC.